Many counts were recorded for the clone carrying this T cell receptor (beta chain). The antigen is unknown. The data belong to a study of T cells in Graves' hyperthyroidism and ophthalmopathy. Study-wide results and caveats: Also found in blood were most expanded thyroid clonotypes above 0.001. Ophthalmopathy was model-predicted a median around 6.7 months pre-onset.

Trimming took 1 base from V and 5 from J, leaving 18 bases between them. CDR3 length: 17 residues. Germline assignment: CDR1 SGHDN and CDR2 FVKESK. Across 18 months, stable Graves' hyperthyroidism was marked by no progression to ophthalmopathy. Lactation, pregnancy, other autoimmune disease or uncontrolled infection excluded patients. Amplification of TCR beta CDR3 regions was performed using RNA transcripts as template. Researchers ran a first-round RT-PCR on the TCR CDR3 using the HTBI primer set. TCRdb used MiXCR to reprocess the multiplex PCR reads, holding one entry per CDR3 protein. The data show about 400,000 distinct CDR3 sequences, about 15% seen once.

The chain employs TRBV14 and TRBJ2-1; D not certain. The TCR comes from a woman between 18 and 29 years old with Graves' hyperthyroidism. The sequencing input was blood. The CDR3, as DNA: TGTGCCAGCAGCCAAGGGTCCCCAAGGTCCGTCAACAATGAGCAGTTCTTC. Amino acids: CASSQGSPRSVNNEQFF. The full variable domain, rest sourced from reference TRBV14 and TRBJ2-1, is EAGVTQFPSHSVIEKGQTVTLRCDPISGHDNLYWYRRVMGKEIKFLLHFVKESKQDESGMPNNRFLAERTGGTYSTLKVQPAELEDSGVYFCASSQGSPRSVNNEQFFGPGTRLTVL.